Listed here are 24 T cell receptor beta chains from one sample, sequenced in a study of blood T cell repertoires in COVID-19. The table came from immunoSEQ multiplex PCR; TCRdb's copy has only in-frame clones and leaves some out. The repertoire holds about 300,000 clones, with just over 90% as singletons. Specimen: peripheral blood. The origin of the receptors is a woman between 25 and 40 years old with COVID-19, enrolled during active disease.

The chain links TRBV4-1 to TRBJ1-2; D is undetermined. V shed 0 bases and J shed 0 bases, with 11 bases lying between them. CDR3 size: 16 residues. CDR1 is MGHRA, CDR2 YSYEKL, per germline. The CDR3 loop is CASSQDPTPANYGYTF. As DNA, the CDR3 is TGCGCCAGCAGCCAAGATCCGACTCCGGCTAACTATGGCTACACCTTC.

In its sample, this clone was seen once. The genes are TRBV29-1 and TRBJ1-2; TRBD1 matches 8 bases. The CDR3 totals 17 residues. The junction had 15 bases not matched to a gene; V was cut back by 5 bases and J by 1 base. Looked up from germline, CDR1 is SQVTM and CDR2 is ANQGSEA. The CDR3 loop is CSVTQPPTGVGNYGYTF. The CDR3 DNA is TGCAGCGTTACTCAACCCCCGACAGGGGTGGGTAACTATGGCTACACCTTC.

The V and J genes are TRBV29-1 and TRBJ1-1; 10 bases are a match to TRBD1. The CDR3 sequence is 13 residues long. V was pared by 2 bases and J by 4 bases, with 1 base of the junction left unmatched. The germline V gene has CDR1 SQVTM and CDR2 ANQGSEA. CDR3 residues: CSVERTGGTEAFF. The CDR3 region has the DNA TGCAGCGTTGAAAGGACAGGGGGCACTGAAGCTTTCTTT.

J is TRBJ2-1 and V is TRBV5-4, with 7 bases that match TRBD2. V shed 0 bases and J 6 bases; nucleotides not matched to a gene: 0. The CDR3 is 13 residues long. CDR1 and CDR2 (germline): SGHNT, YYREEE (reference sequence). The CDR3 coding sequence is TGTGCCAGCAGCTTGGCGGGAGGCAATGAGCAGTTCTTC. Its translation is CASSLAGGNEQFF.

This chain connects TRBV27 to TRBJ2-1; 8 bases match TRBD2. Germline CDR1 is MNHEY and CDR2 is SMNVEV (reference sequence). The CDR3 extends over 19 amino acids. The J segment lost 7 bases and the V segment lost 1 base, leaving 18 bases of the junction unmatched. CDR3 region: CASSLFFGTSGGLRNEQFF. The DNA of the CDR3 is TGTGCCAGCAGTTTATTCTTCGGAACTAGCGGAGGCCTGAGGAATGAGCAGTTCTTC.

The chain links TRBV25-1 to TRBJ1-3; D is undetermined. From germline, CDR1 is MGHDK and CDR2 SYGVNS. The V end lost 4 bases, the J end lost 2 bases, and 9 bases lay between the germline ends. The CDR3 runs 14 residues. Here the CDR3 DNA reads TGTGCCAGCAGTGTACGGGGAACTGGAAACACCATATATTTT. It specifies CASSVRGTGNTIYF.

V is TRBV19 and J is TRBJ1-6, with 8 bases lining up with TRBD1. Germline CDR1 and CDR2: LNHDA and SQIVND (reference sequence). V lost 5 bases, J lost 9 bases, and 6 bases stayed unmatched. The CDR3 has 14 residues. CDR3: CASSYRQGISPLHF. The CDR3 region has the DNA TGTGCCAGTAGTTATCGACAGGGGATTTCACCCCTCCACTTT.

This clone was counted only a few times. The gene calls are TRBV5-6 and TRBJ1-4; the D gene is possibly TRBD1 (5 bases). The V gene's germline CDR1 is SGHDT and CDR2 YYEEEE. V dropped 3 bases and J dropped 2 bases, with 8 bases sitting between them. The CDR3 length is 14 residues. As DNA, the CDR3 is TGTGCCAGCAGCTGGGGGGACACTAATGAAAAACTGTTTTTT. This encodes CASSWGDTNEKLFF.

This clone was found once. In DNA form, the CDR3 reads TGTGCCAGCAGTGAGCAGGGAATGGCTGAAGCTTTCTTT. This translates into CASSEQGMAEAFF. The gene calls are TRBV28 and TRBJ1-1; D is perhaps TRBD1 (5 bases). Germline V gives CDR1 MDHEN, CDR2 SYDVKM. This CDR3 spans 13 amino acids. V was trimmed by 5 bases and J by 6 bases, leaving 13 bases between them. Complete variable domain (other parts from reference TRBV28 and TRBJ1-1): DVKVTQSSRYLVKRTGEKVFLECVQDMDHENMFWYRQDPGLGLRLIYFSYDVKMKEKGDIPEGYSVSREKKERFSLILESASTNQTSMYLCASSEQGMAEAFFGQGTRLTVV.

This chain uses TRBV29-1 with TRBJ2-3, with 11 bases fitting TRBD2. This CDR3 has 15 amino acids. From germline, CDR1 is SQVTM and CDR2 ANQGSEA. V lost 2 bases, J lost 5 bases, and 6 bases stayed unmatched. The CDR3 DNA sequence: TGCAGCGTTGAAACCGGGACTAGCGGAGGAGATACGCAGTATTTT. Translating gives CSVETGTSGGDTQYF.

This chain's CDR3 is CASSLLSPQGGEKLFF. Here the CDR3 DNA reads TGTGCCAGCAGCTTATTATCCCCCCAGGGCGGTGAAAAACTGTTTTTT. The V gene is TRBV5-4, the J gene TRBJ1-4; D may be TRBD1 (5 bases). Germline CDR1 reads SGHNT; CDR2 reads YYREEE (reference sequence). Trimming took 2 bases from V and 7 from J, leaving 18 bases between them. CDR3 length: 16 residues. Full variable domain (rest looked up from reference TRBV5-4 and TRBJ1-4): ETGVTQSPTHLIKTRGQQVTLRCSSQSGHNTVSWYQQALGQGPQFIFQYYREEENGRGNFPPRFSGLQFPNYSSELNVNALELDDSALYLCASSLLSPQGGEKLFFGSGTQLSVL.

This clone was seen only once. The chain couples TRBV7-3 to TRBJ2-3, with 14 bases fitting TRBD2. Germline loops: CDR1 SGHTA, CDR2 FQGTGA. The junction had 5 bases not matched to a gene; V was cut back by 5 bases and J by 4 bases. The CDR3 is made up of 16 amino acids. The CDR3 loop reads CASSRGLAGGSDTQYF. CDR3 in DNA: TGTGCCAGCAGCCGTGGACTAGCGGGAGGATCAGATACGCAGTATTTT. Full variable domain (rest looked up from reference TRBV7-3 and TRBJ2-3): GAGVSQTPSNKVTEKGKYVELRCDPISGHTALYWYRQSLGQGPEFLIYFQGTGAADDSGLPNDRFFAVRPEGSVSTLKIQRTERGDSAVYLCASSRGLAGGSDTQYFGPGTRLTVL.

This rearrangement joins TRBV9 to TRBJ2-1; D gene uncertain. V shed 0 bases and J shed 8 bases, with 12 bases lying between them. Germline CDR1 SGDLS, CDR2 YYNGEE. This CDR3 region has 14 residues. The DNA for the CDR3 is TGTGCCAGCAGCGTAGAAGGAAGCAGCGATGAGCAGTTCTTC. Amino acids: CASSVEGSSDEQFF. The full variable domain, in which reference TRBV9 and TRBJ2-1 provide the parts outside the CDR3, is DSGVTQTPKHLITATGQRVTLRCSPRSGDLSVYWYQQSLDQGLQFLIQYYNGEERAKGNILERFSAQQFPDLHSELNLSSLELGDSALYFCASSVEGSSDEQFFGPGTRLTVL.

The chain links TRBV6-2 or TRBV6-3 to TRBJ1-1; 8 nucleotides line up with TRBD1. J was trimmed by 3 bases and V by 5 bases; bases with no gene match: 5. Germline CDR1 is MNHEY and CDR2 is SVGEGT. The CDR3 is 14 amino acids. The CDR3 coding sequence is TGTGCCAGCAGTCGACAGGGGATGTACACTGAAGCTTTCTTT. It translates to CASSRQGMYTEAFF.

The chain links TRBV25-1 to TRBJ1-2, with D uncertain. Germline CDR1 and CDR2: MGHDK and SYGVNS. The CDR3 extends over 12 amino acids. V was pared by 7 bases and J by 4 bases, with 10 bases between. CDR3 sequence reads: CASMGDVYGYTF. CDR3 sequence (DNA): TGTGCCAGCATGGGAGACGTCTATGGCTACACCTTC.

The chain has TRBV19 and TRBJ2-2; TRBD2 aligns across 7 bases. Germline CDR1 reads LNHDA; CDR2 reads SQIVND (reference sequence). The CDR3 spans 14 residues. The V segment lost 5 bases and the J segment 6 bases; nucleotides outside the gene matches: 6. The CDR3 region is CASSAGREAGELFF. CDR3 DNA sequence: TGTGCCAGTAGTGCGGGGAGGGAAGCCGGGGAGCTGTTTTTT. Drawing the rest from reference TRBV19 and TRBJ2-2, the complete variable domain is DGGITQSPKYLFRKEGQNVTLSCEQNLNHDAMYWYRQDPGQGLRLIYYSQIVNDFQKGDIAEGYSVSREKKESFPLTVTSAQKNPTAFYLCASSAGREAGELFFGEGSRLTVL.

The rearrangement links TRBV5-4 to TRBJ1-1, with D unclear. The CDR3 is made up of 15 amino acids. Germline loops: CDR1 SGHNT, CDR2 YYREEE (reference sequence). V was cut by 0 bases and J by 2 bases, with 11 bases left in between. The CDR3 nucleotides read TGTGCCAGCAGCTTGGGTCCAGATTTTAACACTGAAGCTTTCTTT. It specifies CASSLGPDFNTEAFF.

This chain connects TRBV2 to TRBJ1-1; D is perhaps TRBD1 (5 bases). This CDR3 is 12 amino acids long. The V end was cut by 7 bases, the J end by 6 bases, with 12 bases between. Germline V CDR1 and CDR2: SNHLY, FYNNEI. The CDR3 nucleotides read TGTGCCAGCACGCCAACAGGTCCTGAAGCTTTCTTT. Its translation is CASTPTGPEAFF.

This clone was counted a single time. V gene TRBV6-1 combines with J gene TRBJ2-7; no firm D call. Germline V gene data show CDR1 as MNHNS and CDR2 as SASEGT. V dropped 2 bases and J dropped 6 bases, with 11 bases sitting between them. The CDR3 length is 13 residues. CDR3 residues: CASSESPSSEQYF. DNA for the CDR3: TGTGCCAGCAGTGAATCCCCTTCCAGCGAGCAGTACTTC.

This chain joins TRBV27 and TRBJ2-1, with 9 bases matching TRBD2. Germline V gives CDR1 MNHEY, CDR2 SMNVEV (reference sequence). The V and J ends lost 11 bases and 2 bases, in that order; junction bases with no gene match: 19. There are 18 residues in the CDR3. The CDR3 nucleotides are TGTGCCCAGGACCCTGCCTGGTGGGCTAGCGGGACCTACAATGAGCAGTTCTTC. It is translated as CAQDPAWWASGTYNEQFF.

The chain is built from TRBV27 and TRBJ1-1; 11 nucleotides match TRBD1. After removal of 5 bases from V and 1 base from J, the junction contained 6 bases not matched to a gene. The CDR3 has 16 residues. Germline loops: CDR1 MNHEY, CDR2 SMNVEV (reference sequence). This chain's CDR3 is CASSPGQGVWNTEAFF. For the CDR3, the DNA is TGTGCCAGCAGTCCGGGACAGGGGGTGTGGAACACTGAAGCTTTCTTT.

This clone appeared once. The chain joins TRBV6-6 to TRBJ2-2; D gene unclear. CDR1 is MNHNY and CDR2 is SVGAGI in the germline V gene (reference sequence). This CDR3 comprises 15 residues. Trimming shortened V by 6 bases and J by 1 base, and 12 bases separated the two germline ends. DNA for the CDR3: TGTGCCAGCAGCCGAGTCGCACAGAACACCGGGGAGCTGTTTTTT. It specifies CASSRVAQNTGELFF.

The CDR3 nucleotides are TGTGCCAGCAGCCAGGGACAGGGAGGAGAAAAACTGTTTTTT. It specifies CASSQGQGGEKLFF. The rearrangement uses TRBV7-8 and TRBJ1-4; TRBD1 matches 9 bases. Per germline, CDR1 SGHVS and CDR2 FQNEAQ. V lost 5 bases, J lost 8 bases, and 6 bases stayed unmatched. The CDR3 totals 14 residues. The variable domain in full, with the rest retrieved from reference TRBV7-8 and TRBJ1-4, is GAGVSQSPRYKVAKRGQDVALRCDPISGHVSLFWYQQALGQGPEFLTYFQNEAQLDKSGLPSDRFFAERPEGSVSTLKIQRTQQEDSAVYLCASSQGQGGEKLFFGSGTQLSVL.

The chain carries TRBV28 and TRBJ2-1; 8 nucleotides match TRBD1. Germline loops: CDR1 MDHEN, CDR2 SYDVKM. This CDR3 has 14 residues. The ends lost 5 bases at V and 7 bases at J; junction bases unmatched: 7. CDR3 nucleotide sequence: TGTGCCAGCAGTCCTTGGACAGGGAAAAATGAGCAGTTCTTC. Translation: CASSPWTGKNEQFF.